The count of the clone carrying this TCR beta chain is one. This record comes from a study of blood T cells in healthy people across ages. The authors ran a second PCR of roughly 6 to 12 cycles using a sample-barcoded 5' primer and a J-beta primer mix. TCRdb reanalysed the 5' RACE reads using MiXCR and keeps one entry per CDR3 protein. The table has around 800,000 distinct CDR3 sequences, around 45% seen once. Germline CDR1 is LNHDA and CDR2 is SQIVND (reference sequence). This CDR3 is built from 15 residues. Material for sequencing was blood. This clonotype originated in a man older than 75 in good health. This chain links TRBV19 with TRBJ2-5; 7 bases map to TRBD2. The J call is in doubt because the DNA end fits TRBJ2-7 better. The CDR3 bases are TGTGCCAGTGAGCCGACCTTCGGGACTAACTACGAGCAGTACTTC. It is translated as CASEPTFGTNYEQYF.